This TCR beta chain was retrieved from a study of beta chain features in type 1 diabetes (dated by TCRdb to about 2018). Concerning the study at large: Patients and healthy donors did not differ in mean age, gender distribution, total cell number or subset yield. A total of about 100,000,000 sorted cells were examined across all samples, and RNA yield correlated strongly with the number of cells per subset. In the study, recently diagnosed type 1 diabetes patients and matched healthy donors were compared on the TCRB repertoires of their sorted circulating CD4+ T cell subsets. Whereas all 30 or so donors provided naive and central memory subsets, regulatory and stem cell-like memory subsets were isolated from just 8 patients and roughly 8 healthy donors.

The High Capacity cDNA Reverse Transcription Kit was used to reverse transcribe all of the isolated RNA, meaning that expressed TCRB transcripts were what got sequenced. Deep immunoSEQ sequencing was applied to naive, central memory and regulatory T cell samples, giving an average of approximately 3.8 million total reads per sample. Sorted cells were lysed in RLT buffer and RNA was extracted with DNase-treated RNeasy Micro or Mini kits, depending on cell number. Each cell subset was processed on its own to prevent cross-contamination, while patient and healthy donor samples were processed together. TCRB sequences were amplified from cDNA with the immunoSEQ multiplex PCR, producing 87-bp fragments spanning the CDR3 region. Sequencing of the amplicons was done on the Illumina HiSeq platform. Turning to the authors' computational methods: Synthetic template baselines were used to correct PCR bias computationally, reads within Hamming distance 2 were collapsed together, and singletons that could not be merged were discarded. By aligning reads against IMGT, V, D and J genes, CDR3 length, and insertions or deletions at six rearrangement sites were assigned. Within each subset, clonotype counts were normalized to the number of sorted cells before true diversity and Gini coefficients were calculated with the tcR R package. The overlap coefficient, calculated on TCRB nucleotide sequences, was used to quantify repertoire sharing. Out-of-frame TCRB sequences from naive cells were analyzed to stand in for the pre-selection repertoire. Held by TCRdb, this immuneACCESS table contains in-frame sequences only and omits some clones. Under half of the omission traces to an unresolved V gene where checked; the cause of the rest is unknown. V, J and clone size are taken as reported in that table, and D and trimming were inferred from the DNA itself. For this sample the table gives around 500,000 clones, of which 10% to 12% were detected only once. About 0.045% of the sample rests with the top ten.

A remark on this clone: This clone's antigen is unknown. There are no base qualities to consult, and no much larger clone falls within one base.

Each donor gave one peripheral blood draw, around 0.12 L on average, collected into heparinised tubes. Naive, central memory, regulatory and stem cell-like memory CD4+ T cells were sorted on a BD FACSAria II using a panel including CD45RO, CCR7, CD25, CD127, CD95 and CD27. Every sorted population had a purity above 95%. PBMCs were isolated right away by Lymphoprep density gradient centrifugation and were stained directly, without culture. So that batch effects would be minimized, each experiment stained and sorted samples in pairs, pairing one healthy donor with one patient. General conclusions and limits of the study: Only small numbers of individuals were included in the HLA sub-analyses, which left unresolved whether HLA type had any influence on TCRB rearrangement. PCR may preferentially amplify shorter templates, but because patient and control samples were amplified and corrected together, any resulting skew would affect both groups equally. At VDJ recombination sites, patients with type 1 diabetes made fewer insertions and deleted more nucleotides, a pattern implying thymic rearrangement abnormalities. In all four CD4+ subsets, TCRB CDR3 length was moderately but significantly shorter in type 1 diabetes patients. Naive, central memory and regulatory TCRB repertoires appeared more similar among patients than among healthy donors. Because cDNA was sequenced instead of genomic DNA, activated cells with high expression could be over-represented, although the groups did not differ in activation or CD3 levels.

Sequencing used naive CD4+ T cells from blood. This sample's cell subset or site label indicates: true naive CD4+ T cells. This receptor was obtained from a woman younger than 30 in good health.

The CDR3 reads CASSSGQVIYGYTF. The DNA reads as follows: TGTGCCAGCAGCTCGGGACAGGTGATCTATGGCTACACCTTC. The V and J segments used are TRBV7-9 and TRBJ1-2; a stretch of 8 junction bases matches TRBD1. The germline V gene (reference sequence) sets CDR1 to SEHNR and CDR2 to FQNEAQ. The CDR3 starts with the cysteine, ends with the phenylalanine, and has 14 residues. The CDR3 DNA has 42 bases and is translated from base 1. Relative to germline, V is missing 4 bases and J is missing 4 bases, with 5 bases of the junction outside any gene match.